The clone carrying this TCR beta chain was detected many times. Its target is not known. In germline, CDR1 is LGHNA, CDR2 YNFKEQ. The CDR3 contains 17 residues. The V end was cut by 0 bases, the J end by 4 bases, with 15 bases between. TCRdb called the 5' RACE reads again in MiXCR, with one record for every CDR3 protein. The table lists about 100,000 distinct CDR3 sequences, less than 15% of them singletons, with around 2.4% in the top ten. The entry originates in a study of early T cells in non-severe SARS-CoV-2 infection. Overall study results and limits: Anti-spike CD8 responses were favored in VDJdb matching, and private and CD4 specificities were missed.

This TCR came from an adult who was a healthcare worker with PCR-confirmed SARS-CoV-2 infection or an uninfected control (not recorded which). The chain has TRBV4-2 and TRBJ1-4; D is undetermined. Sequencing was performed on whole blood. The CDR3, as DNA: TGTGCCAGCAGCCAAGATGCCGGCCCGCGGGGTAATGAAAAACTGTTTTTT. This translates into CASSQDAGPRGNEKLFF.